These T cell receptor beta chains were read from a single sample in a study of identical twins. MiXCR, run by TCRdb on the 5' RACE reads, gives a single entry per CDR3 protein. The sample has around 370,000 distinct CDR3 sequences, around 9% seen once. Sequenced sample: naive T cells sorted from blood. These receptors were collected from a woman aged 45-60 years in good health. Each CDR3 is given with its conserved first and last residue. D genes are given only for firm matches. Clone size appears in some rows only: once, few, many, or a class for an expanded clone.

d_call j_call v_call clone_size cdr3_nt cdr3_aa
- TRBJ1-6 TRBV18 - TGTGCCAGCTCGCCAGGCGCAGCCTATAATTCACCCCTCCACTTT CASSPGAAYNSPLHF
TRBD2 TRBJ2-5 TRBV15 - TGTGCCACCAGCAGAGATCGGGAGGCGGTTCAGACCCAGTACTTC CATSRDREAVQTQYF
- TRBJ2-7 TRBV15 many TGTGCCACCAGCGGAGAGACTAGTTACGAGCAGTACTTC CATSGETSYEQYF
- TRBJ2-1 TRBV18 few TGTGCCAGCTCACCAAAATTGGATGAGCAGTTCTTC CASSPKLDEQFF
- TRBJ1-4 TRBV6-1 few TGTGCCAGCAGTGAATATCGGGGGAAGGAAAAACTGTTTTTT CASSEYRGKEKLFF
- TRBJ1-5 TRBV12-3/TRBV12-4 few TGTGCCAGCAGTTTACGGACACTGAAAGATCAGCCCCAGCATTTT CASSLRTLKDQPQHF
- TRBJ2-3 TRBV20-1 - TGCAGTGTGGTCACGGGGGCCGGTACGCAGTATTTT CSVVTGAGTQYF
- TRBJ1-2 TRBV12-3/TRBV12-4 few TGTGCCAGCAGTTTACGGGGCACAGGGTTTATGGGCTACACCTTC CASSLRGTGFMGYTF
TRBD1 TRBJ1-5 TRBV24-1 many TGTGCCACCAGTGCTACGGGACAGGGAAATCAGCCCCAGCATTTT CATSATGQGNQPQHF
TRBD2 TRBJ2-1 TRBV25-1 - TGTGCCAGCGGGGGACTAGCGGAGGTCAATGAGCAGTTCTTC CASGGLAEVNEQFF
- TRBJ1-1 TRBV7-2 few TGTGCCAGCAGCTTATGGTGGGAAGCTTTCTTT CASSLWWEAFF
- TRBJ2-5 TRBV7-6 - TGTGCCAGCAGCTTATCTTGGCAGGCCTACCAAGAGACCCAGTACTTC CASSLSWQAYQETQYF
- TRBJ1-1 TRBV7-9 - TGTGCCAGCAGCTTTCGGCGGGCTTTCTTT CASSFRRAFF
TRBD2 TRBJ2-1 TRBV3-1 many TGTGCCAGCAGCCACAGAAGGGGACTAGCGGAGTACAATGAGCAGTTCTTC CASSHRRGLAEYNEQFF
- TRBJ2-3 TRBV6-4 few TGTGCCAGCAGTGGGGTCCACCCCACAGATACGCAGTATTTT CASSGVHPTDTQYF
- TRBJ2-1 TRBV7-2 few TGTGCCAGCAGCTGGCGGGAGACAGGTGAGCAGTTCTTC CASSWRETGEQFF
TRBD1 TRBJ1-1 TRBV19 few TGTGCCAGTAGTGCGGGACAGGGTCAAGCTTTCTTT CASSAGQGQAFF
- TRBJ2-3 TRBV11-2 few TGTGCCAGCAGCTTAGGAGCAGTCAGCACAGATACGCAGTATTTT CASSLGAVSTDTQYF
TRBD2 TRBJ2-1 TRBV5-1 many TGCGCCAGCAGCTTGGGCGGGGGGAAGGGGTCCTACAATGAGCAGTTCTTC CASSLGGGKGSYNEQFF
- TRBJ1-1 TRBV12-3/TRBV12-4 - TGTGCCAGCAGTTTTCGTCTACTATCGAACACTGAAGCTTTCTTT CASSFRLLSNTEAFF
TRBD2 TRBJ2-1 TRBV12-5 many TGTGCTAGTGGTCCACCTCTAGCGGCCCTCGGAGATGAGCAGTTCTTC CASGPPLAALGDEQFF
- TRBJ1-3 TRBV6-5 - TGTTCCAGCAGTTACGCGGGTAACTCTAGAAACACCATATATTTT CSSSYAGNSRNTIYF
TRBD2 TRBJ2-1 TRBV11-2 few TGTGCCAGCAGCACAAGACTAGCGGGACTGCACAATGAGCAGTTCTTC CASSTRLAGLHNEQFF
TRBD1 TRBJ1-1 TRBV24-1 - TGTGCCACCAGTGATGAAGGGACAGGGAGTAACACTGAAGCTTTCTTT CATSDEGTGSNTEAFF
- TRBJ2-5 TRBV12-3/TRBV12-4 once TGTGCCACCAGTTCGCAAGGCGCGTGGGGAGAGACCCAGTACTTC CATSSQGAWGETQYF
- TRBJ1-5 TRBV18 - TGTGCCAGCTCACCAGGAAGACAGCTCAATCAGCCCCAGCATTTT CASSPGRQLNQPQHF
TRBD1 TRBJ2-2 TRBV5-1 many TGCGCCAGCAGCTTACAACAGGGGATCGGGGAGCTGTTTTTT CASSLQQGIGELFF
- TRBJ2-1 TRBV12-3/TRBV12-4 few TGTGCCAGCAGGCACTACAGGGTCAATGAGCAGTTCTTC CASRHYRVNEQFF
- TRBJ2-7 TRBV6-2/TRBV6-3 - TGTGCCAGCAGTTACTCGACCGGGAGTAGTTACGAGCAGTACTTC CASSYSTGSSYEQYF
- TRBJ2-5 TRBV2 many TGTGCCAGCAGTGAAGAATCCCCAGTTGGGGAGACCCAGTACTTC CASSEESPVGETQYF
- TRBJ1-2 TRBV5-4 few TGTGCCAGCAGCTTGAAGGGTGGCCGGCCGAGCTATGGCTACACCTTC CASSLKGGRPSYGYTF
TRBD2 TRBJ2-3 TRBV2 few TGTGCCAGCAGCCCATCTAGCGGGAGAGGCACAGATACGCAGTATTTT CASSPSSGRGTDTQYF
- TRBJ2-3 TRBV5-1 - TGCGCCAGCAGCCCCCTGGACAGCGCGGATACGCAGTATTTT CASSPLDSADTQYF
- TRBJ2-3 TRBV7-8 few TGTGCCAGCAGCTTAGCGCCAGGGTTCGCAGATACGCAGTATTTT CASSLAPGFADTQYF
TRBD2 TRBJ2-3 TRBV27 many TGTGCCAGCAGCAGGACTAGCGGGAGAATCCCAGATACGCAGTATTTT CASSRTSGRIPDTQYF
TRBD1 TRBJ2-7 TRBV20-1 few TGCAGTGCTAGAGTACAGGCCGGGGACAGGGAGGCCTACGAGCAGTACTTC CSARVQAGDREAYEQYF
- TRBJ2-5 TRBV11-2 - TGTGCCAGCAGCTTCCTAGGGATAGGAGAGACCCAGTACTTC CASSFLGIGETQYF
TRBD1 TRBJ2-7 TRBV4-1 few TGCGCCAGCAGCTCTCCCGGGACAGGGTACCACGAGCAGTACTTC CASSSPGTGYHEQYF
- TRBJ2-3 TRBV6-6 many TGTGCCAGCAGTTACTCGAACAAGCCCGATACGCAGTATTTT CASSYSNKPDTQYF
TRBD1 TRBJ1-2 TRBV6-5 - TGTGCCAGCAGTACTCGGGACAGGGCGATCTATGGCTACACCTTC CASSTRDRAIYGYTF
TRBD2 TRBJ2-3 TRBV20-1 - TGCAGTGCCCTTCCCTTAGCGGGAGAGAAGGCAGATACGCAGTATTTT CSALPLAGEKADTQYF
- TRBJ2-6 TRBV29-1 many TGCAGCGTTGCGTCGCCTTCTGGGGCCAACGTCCTGACTTTC CSVASPSGANVLTF
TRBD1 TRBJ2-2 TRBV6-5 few TGTGCCAGCAGTTACCGGTCGAGGACAGGGATGAACACCGGGGAGCTGTTTTTT CASSYRSRTGMNTGELFF
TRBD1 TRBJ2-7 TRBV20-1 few TGCAGTGCAAGTCCCCCCGGACAGGCAATGTACGAGCAGTACTTC CSASPPGQAMYEQYF
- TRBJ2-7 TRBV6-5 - TGTGCCAGCAGTTACTCCGGCGCCGGTTACGAGCAGTACTTC CASSYSGAGYEQYF
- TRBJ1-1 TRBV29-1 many TGCAGCGTTGAATTCAGCATGCCCGGTGAAGCTTTCTTT CSVEFSMPGEAFF
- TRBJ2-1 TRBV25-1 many TGTGCCAGCAGTGGCGGGGAGAGGTGGGTGCAGTTCTTC CASSGGERWVQFF
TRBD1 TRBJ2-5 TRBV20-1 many TGCAGTGCCCCGGGACAGGGGGAGACCCAGTACTTC CSAPGQGETQYF
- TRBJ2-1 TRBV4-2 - TGTGCCAGCAGCCCTGCAGTTGGGGCCTCCTACAATGAGCAGTTCTTC CASSPAVGASYNEQFF
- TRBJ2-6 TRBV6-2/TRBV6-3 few TGTGCCAGCAGTTACAGGTCAGGGTTTAATATTGCTGGGGCCAACGTCCTGACTTTC CASSYRSGFNIAGANVLTF
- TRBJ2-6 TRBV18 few TGTGCCAGCTCACCACCTGCCAACGTCCTGACTTTC CASSPPANVLTF
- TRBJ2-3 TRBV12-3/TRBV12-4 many TGTGCCAGCAGAGACAAGGGGTTTGGTACAGATACGCAGTATTTT CASRDKGFGTDTQYF
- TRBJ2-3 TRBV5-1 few TGCGCCAGCAATTTCGGGGGCAGGACAGATACGCAGTATTTT CASNFGGRTDTQYF
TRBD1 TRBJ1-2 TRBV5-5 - TGTGCCAGCTTAGGGACAGGCGATGGCTACACCTTC CASLGTGDGYTF
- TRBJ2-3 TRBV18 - TGTGCCAGCTCTCGCTCGGACCTCCGGTCGGGAAATACGCAGTATTTT CASSRSDLRSGNTQYF
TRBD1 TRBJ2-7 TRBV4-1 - TGCGCCAGCAGCCAAGGTTTTGTAGTGGACAGGGCCATCTACGAGCAGTACTTC CASSQGFVVDRAIYEQYF
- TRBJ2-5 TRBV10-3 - TGTGCCATCAGGGGAGGAGGAGGATCCCAAGAGACCCAGTACTTC CAIRGGGGSQETQYF